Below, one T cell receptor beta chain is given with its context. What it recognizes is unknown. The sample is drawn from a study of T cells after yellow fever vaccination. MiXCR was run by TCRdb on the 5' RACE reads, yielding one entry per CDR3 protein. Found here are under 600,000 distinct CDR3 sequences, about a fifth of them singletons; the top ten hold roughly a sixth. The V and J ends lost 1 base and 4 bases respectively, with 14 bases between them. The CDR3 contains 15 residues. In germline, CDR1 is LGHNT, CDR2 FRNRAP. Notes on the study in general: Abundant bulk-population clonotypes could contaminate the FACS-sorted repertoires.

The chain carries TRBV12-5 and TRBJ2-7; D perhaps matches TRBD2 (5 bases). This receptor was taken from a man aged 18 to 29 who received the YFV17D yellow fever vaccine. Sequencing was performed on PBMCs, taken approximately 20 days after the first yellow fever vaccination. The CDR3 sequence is CASGLGRLPGYEQYV. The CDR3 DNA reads TGTGCTAGTGGTTTGGGGCGACTCCCGGGGTACGAGCAGTACGTC.